This T cell receptor (beta chain) appears in the sequencing data of a study of blood T cell repertoires in COVID-19. V trimming: 2 bases; J trimming: 8 bases; junction bases outside the gene matches: 5. Germline V gene lookup returns CDR1 LGHNA and CDR2 YNFKEQ. This CDR3 comprises 15 residues. Data came from immunoSEQ multiplex PCR; TCRdb stores just in-frame clones and leaves some out. Of roughly 120,000 clones in the sample, 88% are singletons; the top ten hold roughly 1%. Material for sequencing was peripheral blood. The rearrangement uses TRBV4-2 and TRBJ2-1; 11 bases line up with TRBD2. The source of this sequence is a woman between 45 and 65 years old with active or convalescent COVID-19. The CDR3 DNA follows: TGTGCCAGCAGCCAAACTAGCGGGAGTAGAGATGAGCAGTTCTTC. Protein: CASSQTSGSRDEQFF.